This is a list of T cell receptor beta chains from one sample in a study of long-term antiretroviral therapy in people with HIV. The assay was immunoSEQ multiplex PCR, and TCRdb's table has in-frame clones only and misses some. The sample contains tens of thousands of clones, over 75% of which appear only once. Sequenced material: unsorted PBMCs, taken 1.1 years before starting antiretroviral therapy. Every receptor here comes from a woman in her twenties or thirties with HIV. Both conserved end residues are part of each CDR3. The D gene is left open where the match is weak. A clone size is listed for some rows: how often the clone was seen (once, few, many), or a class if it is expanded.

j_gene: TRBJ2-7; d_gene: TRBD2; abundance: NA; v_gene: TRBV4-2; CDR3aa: CASSQDQTSGSYEQYF; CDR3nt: TGTGCCAGCAGCCAAGATCAGACTAGCGGCTCCTACGAGCAGTACTTC
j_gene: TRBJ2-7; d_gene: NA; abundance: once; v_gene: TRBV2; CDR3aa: CASSDGGTYEQYF; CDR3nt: TGTGCCAGCAGTGATGGGGGTACCTACGAGCAGTACTTC
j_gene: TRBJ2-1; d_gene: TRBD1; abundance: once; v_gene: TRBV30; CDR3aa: CAWSPPGQSSYNEQFF; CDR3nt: TGTGCCTGGAGTCCCCCGGGACAGAGCTCCTACAATGAGCAGTTCTTC
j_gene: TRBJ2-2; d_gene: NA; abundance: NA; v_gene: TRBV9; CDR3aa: CASSGLGGTNTGELFF; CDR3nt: TGTGCCAGCAGCGGACTCGGGGGAACGAACACCGGGGAGCTGTTTTTT
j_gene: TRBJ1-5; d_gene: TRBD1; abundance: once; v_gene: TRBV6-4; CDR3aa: CASSRQGGDQPQHF; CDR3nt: TGTGCCAGCAGTAGGCAGGGGGGGGATCAGCCCCAGCATTTT
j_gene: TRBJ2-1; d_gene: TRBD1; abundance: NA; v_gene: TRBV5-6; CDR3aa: CASSAQGAGTINEQFF; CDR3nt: TGTGCCAGCAGCGCCCAGGGGGCGGGGACCATCAATGAGCAGTTCTTC
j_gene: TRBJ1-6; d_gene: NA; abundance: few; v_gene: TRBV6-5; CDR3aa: CASSYDGGPNSPLHF; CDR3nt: TGTGCCAGCAGTTACGACGGGGGGCCCAATTCACCCCTCCACTTT
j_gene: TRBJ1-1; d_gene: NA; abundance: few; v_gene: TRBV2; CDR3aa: CASSESYGANTEAFF; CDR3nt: TGTGCCAGCAGTGAGAGTTACGGGGCGAACACTGAAGCTTTCTTT
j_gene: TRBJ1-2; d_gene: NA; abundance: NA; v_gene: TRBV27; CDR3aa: CASSGGMGGYTF; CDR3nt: TGTGCCAGCAGCGGAGGGATGGGTGGCTACACCTTC
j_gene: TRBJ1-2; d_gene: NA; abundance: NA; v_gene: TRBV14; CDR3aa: CASSQERYRETHPNYGYTF; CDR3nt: TGTGCCAGCAGCCAAGAACGGTACAGGGAGACCCATCCTAACTATGGCTACACCTTC
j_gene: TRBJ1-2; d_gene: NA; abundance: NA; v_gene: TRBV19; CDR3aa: CASSTGVLYGYTF; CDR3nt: TGTGCCAGTAGTACAGGGGTCCTCTATGGCTACACCTTC
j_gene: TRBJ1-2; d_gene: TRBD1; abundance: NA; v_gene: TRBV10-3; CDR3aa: CAISGGTGTDGYTF; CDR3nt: TGTGCCATCAGTGGGGGGACAGGGACGGATGGCTACACCTTC
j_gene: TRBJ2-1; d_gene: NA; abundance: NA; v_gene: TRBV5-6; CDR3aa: CASSQEVHNEQFF; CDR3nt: TGTGCCAGCAGCCAAGAGGTTCACAATGAGCAGTTCTTC
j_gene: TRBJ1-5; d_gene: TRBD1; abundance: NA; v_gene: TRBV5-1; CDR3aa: CASSSGDSYFSPQHF; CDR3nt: TGCGCCAGCAGCTCGGGGGACAGTTACTTTTCGCCCCAGCATTTT
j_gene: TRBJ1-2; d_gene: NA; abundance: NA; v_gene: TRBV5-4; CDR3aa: CASSGTEDYGYTF; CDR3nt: TGTGCCAGCTCTGGGACGGAAGACTATGGCTACACCTTC
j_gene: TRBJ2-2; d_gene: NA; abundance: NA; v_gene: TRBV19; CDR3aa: CASSIGREGEPGAGELFF; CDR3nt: TGTGCCAGTAGTATAGGGAGGGAAGGAGAGCCCGGCGCCGGGGAGCTGTTTTTT
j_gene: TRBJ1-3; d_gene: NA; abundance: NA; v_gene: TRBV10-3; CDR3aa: CAISGADNSGNTIYF; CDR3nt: TGTGCCATCAGTGGGGCGGACAACTCTGGAAACACCATATATTTT
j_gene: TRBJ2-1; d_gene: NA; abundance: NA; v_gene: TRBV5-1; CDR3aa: CASNQDPSYNEQFF; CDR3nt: TGCGCCAGCAACCAGGATCCCTCCTACAATGAGCAGTTCTTC
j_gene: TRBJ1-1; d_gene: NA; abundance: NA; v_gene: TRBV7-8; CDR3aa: CASSLDDRIMNTEAFF; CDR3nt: TGTGCCAGCAGCTTAGATGATCGGATTATGAACACTGAAGCTTTCTTT
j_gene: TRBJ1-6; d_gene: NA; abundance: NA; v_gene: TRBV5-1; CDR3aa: CASSRDLGTGDSPLHF; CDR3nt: TGCGCCAGCAGCCGGGACCTTGGCACCGGCGACTCACCCCTCCACTTT
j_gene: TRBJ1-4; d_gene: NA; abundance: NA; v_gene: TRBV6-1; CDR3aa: CASQSQPFNEKLFF; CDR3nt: TGTGCCAGCCAGTCACAGCCCTTTAATGAAAAACTGTTTTTT
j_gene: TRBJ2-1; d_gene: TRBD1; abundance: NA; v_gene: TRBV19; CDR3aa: CASSPTGTGHNEQFF; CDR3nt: TGTGCCAGTAGTCCGACCGGGACAGGGCACAATGAGCAGTTCTTC
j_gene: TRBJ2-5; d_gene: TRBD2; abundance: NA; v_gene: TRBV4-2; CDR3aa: CASSQLTSGGGKETQYF; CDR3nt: TGTGCCAGCAGCCAACTAACTAGCGGGGGGGGAAAAGAGACCCAGTACTTC
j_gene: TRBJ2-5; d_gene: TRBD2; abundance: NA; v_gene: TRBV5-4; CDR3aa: CASSTGTSGETQYF; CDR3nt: TGTGCCAGCAGCACCGGGACTAGCGGCGAGACCCAGTACTTC
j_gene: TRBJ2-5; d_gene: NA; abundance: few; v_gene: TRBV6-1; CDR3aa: CATTPGPVPQETQYF; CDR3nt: TGTGCCACTACCCCAGGGCCTGTGCCACAAGAGACCCAGTACTTC
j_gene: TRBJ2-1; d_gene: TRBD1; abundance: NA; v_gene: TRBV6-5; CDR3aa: CASGTGIVGEQFF; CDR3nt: TGTGCCAGTGGGACAGGGATTGTGGGTGAGCAGTTCTTC
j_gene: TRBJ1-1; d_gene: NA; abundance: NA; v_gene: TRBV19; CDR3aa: CASSMGVGMNTEAFF; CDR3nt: TGTGCCAGTAGTATGGGGGTCGGTATGAACACTGAAGCTTTCTTT
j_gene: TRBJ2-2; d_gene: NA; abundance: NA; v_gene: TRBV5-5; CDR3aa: CASSLGRQGFGELFF; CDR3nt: TGTGCCAGCAGCTTGGGTAGGCAGGGTTTCGGGGAGCTGTTTTTT
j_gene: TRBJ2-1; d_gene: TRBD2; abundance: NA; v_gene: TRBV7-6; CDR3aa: CASSLGGGAYNEQFF; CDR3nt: TGTGCCAGCAGCTTAGGGGGGGGAGCCTACAATGAGCAGTTCTTC
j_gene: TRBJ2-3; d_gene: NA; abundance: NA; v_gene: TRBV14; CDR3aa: CASSQWGADTQYF; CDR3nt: TGTGCCAGCAGCCAATGGGGGGCAGATACGCAGTATTTT
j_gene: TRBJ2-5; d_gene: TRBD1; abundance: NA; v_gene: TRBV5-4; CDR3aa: CASSVGQGGLTGTQYF; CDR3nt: TGTGCCAGCAGCGTGGGACAGGGTGGTTTAACGGGGACCCAGTACTTC
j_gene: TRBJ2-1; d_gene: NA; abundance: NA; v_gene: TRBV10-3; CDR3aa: CAIRGGSGLYEQFF; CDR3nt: TGTGCCATCAGGGGGGGTTCAGGCCTCTATGAGCAGTTCTTC
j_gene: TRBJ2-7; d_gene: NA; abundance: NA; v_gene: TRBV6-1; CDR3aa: CASSESGSRYEQYF; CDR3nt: TGTGCCAGCAGTGAATCTGGCAGTCGCTACGAGCAGTACTTC
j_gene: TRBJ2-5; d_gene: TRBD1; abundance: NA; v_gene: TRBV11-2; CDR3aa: CASSLTGTGLQAQYF; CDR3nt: TGTGCCAGCAGCTTGACCGGGACAGGCCTCCAGGCCCAGTACTTC
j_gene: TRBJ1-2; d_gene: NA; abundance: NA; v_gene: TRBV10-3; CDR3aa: CAISESMPPYTF; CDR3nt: TGTGCCATCAGTGAGTCGATGCCCCCCTACACCTTC
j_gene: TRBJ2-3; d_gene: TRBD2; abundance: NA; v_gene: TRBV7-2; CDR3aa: CASSSSGGSPDTQYF; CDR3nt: TGTGCCAGCAGCTCTAGCGGGGGGTCCCCGGATACGCAGTATTTT
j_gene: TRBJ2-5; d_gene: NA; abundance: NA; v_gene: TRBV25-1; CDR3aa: CASSAPRGPQETQYF; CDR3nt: TGTGCCAGCAGTGCCCCACGTGGACCACAAGAGACCCAGTACTTC
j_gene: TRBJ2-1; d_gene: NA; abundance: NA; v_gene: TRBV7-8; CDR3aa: CASSLASGGPYNEQFF; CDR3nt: TGTGCCAGCAGCTTAGCTTCGGGGGGCCCGTACAATGAGCAGTTCTTC
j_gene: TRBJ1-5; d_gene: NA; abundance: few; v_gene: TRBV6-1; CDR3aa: CASSESGGRYQPQHF; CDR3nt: TGTGCCAGCAGTGAGTCGGGGGGACGGTATCAGCCCCAGCATTTT
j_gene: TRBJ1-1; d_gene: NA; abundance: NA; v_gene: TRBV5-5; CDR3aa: CASSLVGGNTEAFF; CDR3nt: TGTGCCAGCAGCTTGGTGGGAGGGAACACTGAAGCTTTCTTT
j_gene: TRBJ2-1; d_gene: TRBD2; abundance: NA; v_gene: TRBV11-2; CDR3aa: CASSLVRAGAYNEQFF; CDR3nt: TGTGCCAGCAGCTTAGTTCGAGCGGGGGCCTACAATGAGCAGTTCTTC
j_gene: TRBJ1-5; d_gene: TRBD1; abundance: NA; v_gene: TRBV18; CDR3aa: CASSPFLRDRDKIDGDQPQHF; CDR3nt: TGTGCCAGCTCACCATTCTTGAGGGACAGGGACAAGATAGACGGGGATCAGCCCCAGCATTTT
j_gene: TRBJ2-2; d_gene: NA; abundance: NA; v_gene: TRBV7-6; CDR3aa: CASSLEGPGLAGELFF; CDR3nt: TGTGCCAGCAGCTTAGAGGGACCCGGATTGGCCGGGGAGCTGTTTTTT
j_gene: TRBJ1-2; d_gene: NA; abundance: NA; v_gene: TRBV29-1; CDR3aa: CSVEVPTNYGYTF; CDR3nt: TGCAGCGTTGAGGTACCGACGAACTATGGCTACACCTTC
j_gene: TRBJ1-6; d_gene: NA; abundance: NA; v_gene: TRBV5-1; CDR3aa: CASSLADTGSPLHF; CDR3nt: TGCGCCAGCAGCTTGGCCGACACAGGATCACCCCTCCACTTT
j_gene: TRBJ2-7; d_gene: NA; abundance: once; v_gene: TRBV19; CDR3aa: CASAETGRSYEQYF; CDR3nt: TGTGCCAGTGCTGAGACAGGCCGTTCCTACGAGCAGTACTTC
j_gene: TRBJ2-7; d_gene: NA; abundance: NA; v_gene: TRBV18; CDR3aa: CASSPPATPRLEQYF; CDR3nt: TGTGCCAGCTCACCACCGGCAACCCCCCGCCTCGAGCAGTACTTC
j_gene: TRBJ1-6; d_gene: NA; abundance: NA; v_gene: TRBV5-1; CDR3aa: CASSTLGEYDSPLHF; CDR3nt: TGCGCCAGCAGCACCCTCGGAGAATATGATTCACCCCTCCACTTT
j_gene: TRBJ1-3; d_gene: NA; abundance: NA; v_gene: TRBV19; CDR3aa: CASSISSSGNTIYF; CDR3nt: TGTGCCAGTAGTATAAGCAGCTCTGGAAACACCATATATTTT
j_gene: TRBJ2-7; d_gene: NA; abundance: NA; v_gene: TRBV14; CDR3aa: CASSQFPSSYEQYF; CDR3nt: TGTGCCAGCAGCCAATTTCCGAGTTCATACGAGCAGTACTTC
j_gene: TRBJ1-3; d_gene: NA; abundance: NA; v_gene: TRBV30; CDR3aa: CAWSDRNTIYF; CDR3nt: TGTGCCTGGTCCGACCGAAACACCATATATTTT
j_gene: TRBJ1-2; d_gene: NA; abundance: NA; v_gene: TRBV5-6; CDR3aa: CASSWQGRGHYGYTF; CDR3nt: TGTGCCAGCAGCTGGCAGGGCCGGGGCCACTATGGCTACACCTTC
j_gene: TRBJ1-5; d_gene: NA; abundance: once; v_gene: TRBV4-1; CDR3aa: CASSQVDPFSNQPQHF; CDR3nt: TGCGCCAGCAGCCAAGTCGATCCTTTTAGCAATCAGCCCCAGCATTTT
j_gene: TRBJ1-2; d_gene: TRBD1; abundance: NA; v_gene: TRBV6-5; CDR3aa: CASRKKDRVIYGYTF; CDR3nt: TGTGCCAGCAGGAAAAAGGACAGGGTGATCTATGGCTACACCTTC